The sequence of this TCR beta chain was determined in a study of blood T cells in healthy people across ages. Study-wide results and limits: Long-lived and aged donors differed, with more naive CD4+ cells and higher diversity in the long-lived.

With a J-beta primer mix and a sample-barcoded 5' primer, a second PCR ran 7 to 11 cycles. In TCRdb, the 5' RACE reads were re-called with MiXCR into one record per CDR3 protein. The table includes hundreds of thousands of distinct CDR3 sequences, about 62% detected once. This CDR3 spans 12 amino acids. Germline CDR1 reads MNHEY; CDR2 reads SVGEGT. The V gene lost 6 bases and the J gene lost 11 bases, with 16 bases spanning the gap. A remark on this clonotype: Its specificity is not known.

The source of this sequence is a man aged 30 to 39 in good health. The rearrangement links TRBV6-2 or TRBV6-3 to TRBJ1-1, with D unresolved. The sequenced material came from blood. The CDR3 DNA reads TGTGCCAGCAGAACCCCTCACACACAGGCTTTCTTT. Its translation: CASRTPHTQAFF.